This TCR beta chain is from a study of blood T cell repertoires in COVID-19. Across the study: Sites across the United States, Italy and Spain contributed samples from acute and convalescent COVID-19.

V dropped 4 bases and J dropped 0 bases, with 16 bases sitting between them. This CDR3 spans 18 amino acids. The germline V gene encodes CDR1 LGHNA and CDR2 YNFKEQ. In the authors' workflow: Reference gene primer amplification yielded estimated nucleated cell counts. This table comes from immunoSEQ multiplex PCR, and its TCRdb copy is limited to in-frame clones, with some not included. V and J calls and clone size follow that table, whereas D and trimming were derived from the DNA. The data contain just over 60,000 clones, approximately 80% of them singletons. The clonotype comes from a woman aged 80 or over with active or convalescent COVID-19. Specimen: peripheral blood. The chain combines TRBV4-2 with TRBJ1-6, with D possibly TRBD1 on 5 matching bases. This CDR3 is CASSLPDRGSSYNSPLHF. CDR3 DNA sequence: TGTGCCAGCAGCCTCCCCGACCGGGGGAGCTCCTATAATTCACCCCTCCACTTT.